This T cell receptor (beta chain) stems from a study of control samples from healthy donors and cancer patients. Trimming left V 0 bases short and J 6 bases short, with 12 bases between. This CDR3 has 14 amino acids. CDR1 PRHDT and CDR2 FYEKMQ come from the germline V gene (reference sequence). Clones were sequenced by immunoSEQ multiplex PCR, and TCRdb holds only the in-frame ones, with some missing. The sample has 10,000 to 15,000 clones; roughly 90% are singletons. J is TRBJ2-7 and V is TRBV13; D ambiguous. The material sequenced was formalin-fixed, paraffin-embedded tissue. This TCR derives from a male donor with melanoma. The CDR3 sequence is CASSLGGASGEQYF. The CDR3 bases are TGTGCCAGCAGCTTAGGGGGTGCTTCGGGCGAGCAGTACTTC.